The next 29 T cell receptor beta chains were all read from a single sample in a study of memory CD4+ T cells and cytomegalovirus serostatus. Single viable CD3+CD4+CD8-CD45RO+ cells were sorted as the memory CD4+ T cells. Profiled with immunoSEQ multiplex PCR; TCRdb holds only in-frame clones, not every one. Seen here are 54,000 or so clones, approximately 78% observed once, and the top ten hold more than 0.85%. The sequencing sample was made of memory CD4+ T cells from blood. These receptors were obtained from an adult in good health and CMV-seronegative.

The chain carries TRBV28 and TRBJ1-2, with 8 bases fitting TRBD1. This CDR3 region has 16 residues. V was clipped by 6 bases and J by 4 bases; unmatched bases: 13. Germline loops: CDR1 MDHEN, CDR2 SYDVKM. The CDR3 nucleotides read TGTGCCAGCAGCCCTGTCACTGGACAGGGAGTCTATGGCTACACCTTC. It encodes CASSPVTGQGVYGYTF.

This clone appeared a single time. The rearrangement joins TRBV28 to TRBJ1-5; 8 positions match TRBD1. Germline V gives CDR1 MDHEN, CDR2 SYDVKM. J was trimmed by 1 base and V by 11 bases; bases with no gene match: 16. The CDR3 sequence is 17 residues long. The CDR3 loop is CACYPRGRGGSNQPQHF. CDR3 nucleotide sequence: TGTGCCTGCTACCCCAGGGGGCGCGGTGGGAGCAATCAGCCCCAGCATTTT.

This clone has only one observation. The chain joins TRBV6-5 to TRBJ2-1; 12 bases fit TRBD2. V lost 6 bases to trimming and J lost 15 bases; unmatched junction nucleotides: 15. The CDR3 has 15 amino acids. Germline V gene data show CDR1 as MNHEY and CDR2 as SVGAGI. The CDR3 loop reads CASRPGLAGWKGWFF. In DNA, the CDR3 is TGTGCCAGCAGACCCGGACTAGCGGGATGGAAAGGATGGTTCTTC.

The V and J genes are TRBV30 and TRBJ1-3; D is undetermined. Germline V gene data show CDR1 as GTSNPN and CDR2 as SVGIG (reference sequence). Trimming cost V 2 bases and J 1 base, with 6 bases left between them. The CDR3 is 13 amino acids. The CDR3 sequence is CAWSRLSGNTIYF. The CDR3 DNA reads TGTGCCTGGAGTCGACTTTCTGGAAACACCATATATTTT.

The chain joins TRBV4-1 to TRBJ2-1, with 10 bases aligning to TRBD1. The CDR3 is 14 residues long. Looked up from germline, CDR1 is MGHRA and CDR2 is YSYEKL. J lost 9 bases, V lost 4 bases, and 6 bases had no gene match. CDR3 protein: CASSRPTGGGEQFF. The CDR3, as DNA: TGCGCCAGCAGCCGCCCGACAGGGGGCGGTGAGCAGTTCTTC.

The V gene is TRBV4-3, the J gene TRBJ2-1; a possible D gene is TRBD2 (5 bases). The CDR3 length is 15 residues. Germline assignment: CDR1 LGHNA and CDR2 YSLEER. Between the trimmed V and J ends, which lost 2 bases and 8 bases, there was a span of 16 bases. CDR3: CASSQRIGISDEQFF. CDR3 DNA sequence: TGCGCCAGCAGCCAACGGATCGGGATTAGCGATGAGCAGTTCTTC.

This rearrangement joins TRBV11-3 to TRBJ2-2, with 7 bases matching TRBD2. The CDR3 has 16 residues. The V and J ends lost 5 bases and 5 bases, in that order; junction bases with no gene match: 11. Germline assignment: CDR1 SGHNT and CDR2 YENEEA. CDR3 amino acids: CASSPRITGGTGELFF. CDR3 sequence (DNA): TGTGCCAGCAGCCCCCGAATCACGGGAGGTACCGGGGAGCTGTTTTTT.

The rearrangement links TRBV2 to TRBJ2-7, with D hard to call. This CDR3 contains 14 residues. CDR1 and CDR2 from the germline V gene are SNHLY and FYNNEI. Trimming left V 5 bases short and J 2 bases short, with 13 bases between. The CDR3 protein is CASSLKSTAYEQYF. Written as DNA, the CDR3 is TGTGCCAGCAGTCTGAAATCAACAGCCTACGAGCAGTACTTC.

The rearrangement links TRBV11-3 to TRBJ2-2; the match to TRBD2 covers 8 bases. CDR1 and CDR2 (germline): SGHNT, YENEEA. The CDR3 loop spans 15 amino acids. The J segment lost 5 bases and the V segment lost 5 bases, leaving 7 bases of the junction unmatched. The CDR3 protein is CASSHPSGSTGELFF. CDR3 bases: TGTGCCAGCAGCCACCCCAGCGGGAGTACCGGGGAGCTGTTTTTT.

The chain employs TRBV7-9 and TRBJ2-1; D gene ambiguous. This CDR3 region has 13 residues. The germline V and J ends were trimmed by 1 base and 8 bases, with 9 bases remaining between them. Per the germline V gene, CDR1 is SEHNR and CDR2 is FQNEAQ (reference sequence). The DNA for the CDR3 is TGTGCCAGCAGCTTAGACCCCCGACATGAGCAGTTCTTC. Amino acid sequence: CASSLDPRHEQFF.

This rearrangement joins TRBV9 to TRBJ2-7; 10 nucleotides align to TRBD1. The germline V gene has CDR1 SGDLS and CDR2 YYNGEE. The J segment lost 5 bases and the V segment lost 0 bases, leaving 11 bases of the junction unmatched. This CDR3 is 17 amino acids long. The CDR3 DNA sequence: TGTGCCAGCAGCGTAGGAGGTCGGGACAGGGGCTTACACGAGCAGTACTTC. As protein: CASSVGGRDRGLHEQYF.

The CDR3 bases are TGTGCCAGCAGCAGTCGCCCTAGCGGTGCCTTCTACGAGCAGTACTTC. This sequence encodes CASSSRPSGAFYEQYF. This chain uses TRBV7-2 with TRBJ2-7; 7 positions agree with TRBD2. CDR1 SGHTA and CDR2 FQGNSA come from the germline V gene. V lost 5 bases and J lost 3; bases outside the gene matches: 13. The CDR3 extends over 16 amino acids.

This clone appeared a few times. The chain joins TRBV7-3 to TRBJ2-1; 12 bases match TRBD2. V gave up 4 bases and J gave up 4 bases; unmatched junction bases: 5. The germline V gene has CDR1 SGHTA and CDR2 FQGTGA. The CDR3 has 16 amino acids. Here the CDR3 reads CASSSRLAGEYNEQFF. In DNA, the CDR3 is TGTGCCAGCAGCTCCCGACTAGCGGGAGAGTACAATGAGCAGTTCTTC.

The V call is TRBV19, the J call TRBJ1-1, with D possibly being TRBD1 (6 bases). The CDR3 sequence is 18 residues long. Between the trimmed V and J ends, which lost 5 bases and 0 bases, there was a span of 22 bases. Germline values: CDR1 LNHDA, CDR2 SQIVND (reference sequence). The CDR3 region is CASSPLKGGGMMNTEAFF. The CDR3, as DNA: TGTGCCAGTAGTCCACTCAAAGGGGGGGGAATGATGAACACTGAAGCTTTCTTT.

This clone came up many times. The V call is TRBV14, the J call TRBJ2-6; D remains ambiguous. CDR1 SGHDN and CDR2 FVKESK come from the germline V gene. The CDR3 totals 15 residues. The V gene lost 1 base and the J gene lost 2 bases, with 6 bases spanning the gap. The CDR3 nucleotides are TGTGCCAGCAGCCAAGGAGGCACTGGGGCCAACGTCCTGACTTTC. It yields the protein CASSQGGTGANVLTF.

The rearrangement links TRBV5-1 to TRBJ1-4; D is unclear. In germline, CDR1 is SGHRS, CDR2 YFSETQ. The CDR3 spans 15 residues. V shed 5 bases and J shed 0 bases, with 11 bases lying between them. The CDR3 coding sequence is TGCGCCAGCAGGGTGGACGGTGCAACTAATGAAAAACTGTTTTTT. Protein: CASRVDGATNEKLFF.

A word on this clone: This same CDR3 is encoded by further DNA sequences in the sample. The chain uses TRBV7-9 and TRBJ2-3; no clear D. Trimming removed 1 base at V and 0 bases at J, with 5 bases between. In germline, CDR1 is SEHNR, CDR2 FQNEAQ (reference sequence). The length of the CDR3 is 14 residues. The CDR3 spells CASSLGQSTDTQYF. For the CDR3, the DNA is TGTGCCAGCAGCTTAGGGCAGAGCACAGATACGCAGTATTTT.

The chain recombines TRBV27 with TRBJ2-5, with 7 bases lining up with TRBD2. J lost 5 bases, V lost 6 bases, and 9 bases had no gene match. The CDR3 is made up of 14 amino acids. The germline CDR1 and CDR2 sequences are MNHEY and SMNVEV (reference sequence). DNA of the CDR3: TGTGCCAGCAGCCCCCGCTGGGGGGGGGAGACCCAGTACTTC. Translated, it gives CASSPRWGGETQYF.

This sequence joins TRBV5-4 and TRBJ1-2; D gene uncertain. With 0 bases removed from V and 4 bases from J, the gap between germline ends came to 13 bases. CDR1 SGHNT and CDR2 YYREEE come from the germline V gene (reference sequence). The CDR3 contains 15 residues. CDR3 protein: CASSLDPGRSYGYTF. CDR3 DNA sequence: TGTGCCAGCAGCTTGGATCCGGGAAGGAGCTATGGCTACACCTTC.

This rearrangement joins TRBV15 to TRBJ2-7; TRBD2 matches at 9 bases. The trim removed 0 bases at V and 5 bases at J, leaving 5 bases unmatched. Germline loops: CDR1 LNHNV, CDR2 YYDKDF (reference sequence). There are 15 residues in the CDR3. The CDR3 region is CATSRELAGLHEQYF. The CDR3 DNA reads as TGTGCCACCAGCAGAGAACTAGCGGGTCTTCACGAGCAGTACTTC.

CDR3 in amino acids: CASSQGTVNNYGYTF. The CDR3 nucleotides read TGCGCCAGCAGCCAAGGGACAGTTAACAACTATGGCTACACCTTC. V and J are TRBV4-3 and TRBJ1-2; TRBD1 might be the D (6 bases). Germline V gene sequence: CDR1 LGHNA, CDR2 YSLEER. This CDR3 is built from 15 residues. Trimming removed 1 base from V and 2 bases from J, with 11 bases in between.

This rearrangement joins TRBV6-6 to TRBJ2-2; maybe TRBD2 (5 bases). V lost 1 base, J lost 7 bases, and 10 bases lay in between. Looked up from germline, CDR1 is MNHNY and CDR2 is SVGAGI (reference sequence). CDR3 length: 14 amino acids. This CDR3 is CASSYLRDSGELFF. Here the CDR3 DNA reads TGTGCCAGCAGTTACTTACGGGATAGCGGGGAGCTGTTTTTT.

The chain recombines TRBV11-3 with TRBJ2-1; no reliable D call. V lost 5 bases and J 0 bases, leaving 8 bases between the germline ends. This CDR3 has 14 residues. Germline CDR1 SGHNT, CDR2 YENEEA. The CDR3 DNA reads as TGTGCCAGCAGCCCCCCGAGCTCCTACAATGAGCAGTTCTTC. This codes for CASSPPSSYNEQFF.

The rearrangement joins TRBV29-1 to TRBJ2-3; D is uncertain. Germline V lookup: CDR1 SQVTM, CDR2 ANQGSEA. This CDR3 region has 11 residues. With 7 bases removed from V and 0 bases from J, the gap between germline ends came to 5 bases. The CDR3 here is CSAKSTDTQYF. In DNA, the CDR3 is TGCAGCGCTAAGAGCACAGATACGCAGTATTTT.

The genes are TRBV7-3 and TRBJ2-2, with 8 bases fitting TRBD2. The CDR3 has 12 amino acids. With 6 bases clipped from V and 6 bases from J, the junction kept 0 bases outside the gene matches. The germline V gene encodes CDR1 SGHTA and CDR2 FQGTGA. The DNA for the CDR3 is TGTGCCAGCAGGCGGGAGGCCGGGGAGCTGTTTTTT. Residues: CASRREAGELFF.

The chain recombines TRBV5-4 with TRBJ1-5; D remains unclear. CDR1 and CDR2 from the germline V gene are SGHNT and YYREEE (reference sequence). Between the trimmed V and J ends, which lost 0 bases and 2 bases, there was a span of 9 bases. CDR3 size: 15 residues. The chain's CDR3 is CASSLDVGRNQPQHF. CDR3 bases: TGTGCCAGCAGCTTGGATGTGGGTCGCAATCAGCCCCAGCATTTT.

V usage is TRBV7-2 and J usage is TRBJ2-5; 7 bases map to TRBD1. V was clipped by 5 bases and J by 5 bases; unmatched bases: 11. The CDR3 sequence is 15 residues long. From germline, CDR1 is SGHTA and CDR2 FQGNSA. The CDR3 bases are TGTGCCAGCAGCATCTCGACAGGGACGACGGAGACCCAGTACTTC. Amino acids: CASSISTGTTETQYF.

This chain connects TRBV11-2 to TRBJ1-3; perhaps TRBD1 as D (5 bases). Germline lookup yields CDR1 SGHAT and CDR2 FQNNGV. CDR3 length: 16 residues. Between the trimmed V and J ends, which lost 1 base and 0 bases, there was a span of 10 bases. This chain's CDR3 is CASSLVGAFSGNTIYF. The CDR3 coding sequence is TGTGCCAGCAGCTTAGTAGGGGCGTTCTCTGGAAACACCATATATTTT.

This clone was observed a handful of times. The V call is TRBV11-3, the J call TRBJ1-1; TRBD1 aligns across 7 bases. CDR1 and CDR2 (germline): SGHNT, YENEEA. This CDR3 has 14 amino acids. J lost 9 bases, V lost 8 bases, and 15 bases had no gene match. The CDR3 nucleotides are TGTGCCAGCGGGTCCAGACAGGGAGTAACAAAAGCTTTCTTT. It is translated as CASGSRQGVTKAFF.